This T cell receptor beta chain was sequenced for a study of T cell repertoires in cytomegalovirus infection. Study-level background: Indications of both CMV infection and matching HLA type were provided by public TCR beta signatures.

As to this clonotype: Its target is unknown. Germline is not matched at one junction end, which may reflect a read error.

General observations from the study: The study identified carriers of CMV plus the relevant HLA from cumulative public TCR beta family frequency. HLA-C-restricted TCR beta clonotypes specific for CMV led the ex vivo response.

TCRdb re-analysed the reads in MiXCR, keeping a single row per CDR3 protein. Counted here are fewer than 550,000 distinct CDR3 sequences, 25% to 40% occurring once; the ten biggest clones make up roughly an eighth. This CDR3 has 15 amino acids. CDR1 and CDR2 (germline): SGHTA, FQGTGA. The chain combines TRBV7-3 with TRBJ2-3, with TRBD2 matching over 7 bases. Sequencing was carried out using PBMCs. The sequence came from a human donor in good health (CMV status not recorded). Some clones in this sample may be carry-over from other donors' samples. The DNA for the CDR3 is TGTGCCAGCAGCTTAAAGCGGGGTAGCACATATACGCAGTCTTTT. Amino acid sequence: CASSLKRGSTYTQSF. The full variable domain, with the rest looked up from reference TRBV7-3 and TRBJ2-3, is GAGVSQTPSNKVTEKGKYVELRCDPISGHTALYWYRQSLGQGPEFLIYFQGTGAADDSGLPNDRFFAVRPEGSVSTLKIQRTERGDSAVYLCASSLKRGSTYTQSFGPGTRLTVL.